This T cell receptor beta chain came from a study of regulatory T cells in long-lasting Graves disease. Looking at the study overall: In persistent Graves' disease, antithyroid drugs had been taken for over 5 years and TSH receptor antibodies stayed positive.

Time point reported: persistent/refractory GD, antithyroid drugs over 5 years with positive TRAb. PBMC RNA served as the TCR library source. Germline assignment: CDR1 LNHNV and CDR2 YYDKDF (reference sequence). The CDR3 totals 13 residues. The ends were cut back, 4 bases at V and 5 bases at J, with 11 bases in the middle. In building TCR beta libraries, iRepertoire HTBI primers were used together with Arm-PCR of CDR3 regions. One entry per CDR3 protein results from TCRdb running MiXCR on the multiplex PCR reads. The top ten hold 42% of the sample, which has about 660,000 distinct CDR3 sequences, about 32% seen once.

The TCR sequence derives from a female donor with Graves disease. Source: peripheral blood mononuclear cells (PBMCs), taken when the disease was refractory, from a patient treated with antithyroid drugs. The rearrangement uses TRBV15 and TRBJ1-1; D is uncertain. The DNA for the CDR3 is TGTGCCACCAGCATCCCGCCGAATACTGAAGCTTTCTTT. This sequence encodes CATSIPPNTEAFF.